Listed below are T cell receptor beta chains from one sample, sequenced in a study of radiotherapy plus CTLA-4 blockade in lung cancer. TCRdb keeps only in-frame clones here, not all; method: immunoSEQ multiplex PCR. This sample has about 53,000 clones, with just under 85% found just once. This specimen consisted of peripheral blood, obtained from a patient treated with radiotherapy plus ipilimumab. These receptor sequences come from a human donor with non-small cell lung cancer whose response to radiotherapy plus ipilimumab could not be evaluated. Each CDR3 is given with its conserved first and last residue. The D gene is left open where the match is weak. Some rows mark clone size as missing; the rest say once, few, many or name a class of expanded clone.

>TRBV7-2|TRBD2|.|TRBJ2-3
TGTGCCAGCAGCTTATTCACCCGAACTAGCGGGAGGGCAGATACGCAGTATTTT
CASSLFTRTSGRADTQYF
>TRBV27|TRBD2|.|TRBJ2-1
TGTGCCAGCAGTTTTCTAGCGGGAGGGCCGGAAGGGTATGAGCAGTTCTTC
CASSFLAGGPEGYEQFF
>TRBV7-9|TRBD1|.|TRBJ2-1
TGTGCCAGCAGCTTGGGGACAGTATACAATGAGCAGTTCTTC
CASSLGTVYNEQFF
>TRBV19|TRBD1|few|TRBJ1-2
TGTGCCAGTAGTGGACAGGGCTTTAACTATGGCTACACCTTC
CASSGQGFNYGYTF
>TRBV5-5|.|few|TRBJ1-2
TGTGCCAGCAGCTCGAACAGGGATTCAATAAACTATGGCTACACCTTC
CASSSNRDSINYGYTF
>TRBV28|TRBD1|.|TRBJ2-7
TGTGCCAGCAGTGACCCGGGACAGCCCTCCTACGAGCAGTACTTC
CASSDPGQPSYEQYF
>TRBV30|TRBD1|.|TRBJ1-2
TGTGCCTGGAGCGACAGGGGAGGGTATGGCTACACCTTC
CAWSDRGGYGYTF
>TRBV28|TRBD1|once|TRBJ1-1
TGTGCCAGCAGTTTTTACGCAGGGGGCGGGGACACTGAAGCTTTCTTT
CASSFYAGGGDTEAFF
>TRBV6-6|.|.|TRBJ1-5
TGTGCCAGCAGTTACAAAGGAGGTGGCAATCAGCCCCAGCATTTT
CASSYKGGGNQPQHF
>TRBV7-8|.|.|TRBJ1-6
TGTGCCAGCAGCTTAGTGCCCCGGGGTTATAATTCACCCCTCCACTTT
CASSLVPRGYNSPLHF
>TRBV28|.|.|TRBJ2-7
TGTGCCAGCAGTTCCCCCACGGGGGACCCCTACGAGCAGTACTTC
CASSSPTGDPYEQYF
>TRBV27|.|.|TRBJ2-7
TGTGCCACTAGCCCCCGGGCCTCCTACGAGCAGTACTTC
CATSPRASYEQYF
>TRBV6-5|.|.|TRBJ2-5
TGTGCCAGCAGTATCCGGGAGACCCAGTACTTC
CASSIRETQYF
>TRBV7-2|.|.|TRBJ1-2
TGTGCCAGCAGCCAGGACAGCAACTATGGCTACACCTTC
CASSQDSNYGYTF
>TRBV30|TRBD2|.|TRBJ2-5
TGTGCCTGGGGGCGGGGGAATCCCTGGGGGACCCAGTACTTC
CAWGRGNPWGTQYF
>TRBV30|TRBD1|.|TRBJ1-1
TGTGCCTACGCAATGGACAGGGTCTCATTCTTT
CAYAMDRVSFF
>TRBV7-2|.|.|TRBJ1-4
TGTGCCAGCAGCCGGGACATCGTTGACCAACTGTTTTTT
CASSRDIVDQLFF
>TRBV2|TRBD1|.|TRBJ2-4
TGTGCCAGCAGTGAAGGGCAGGGGGTTAACATTCAGTACTTC
CASSEGQGVNIQYF
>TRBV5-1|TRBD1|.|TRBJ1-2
TGCGCCAGCAGCTTGACAGGGGGGGCCAACTATGGCTACACCTTC
CASSLTGGANYGYTF
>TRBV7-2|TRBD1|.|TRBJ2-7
TGTGCCAGCAGCTTCCAGGGACAGGGGGCGCGGGAGCAGTACTTC
CASSFQGQGAREQYF
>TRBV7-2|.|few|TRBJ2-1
TGTGCCAGCAGCGCGGGACCACCAACCCTGAGGGCCTACAATGAGCAGTTCTTC
CASSAGPPTLRAYNEQFF
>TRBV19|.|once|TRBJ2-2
TGTGCCAGTAGTATCAGGGCCGGGGAGCTGTTTTTT
CASSIRAGELFF
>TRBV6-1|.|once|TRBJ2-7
TGTGCCTCAGGAAGGACTAATTCCTACGAGCAGTACTTC
CASGRTNSYEQYF
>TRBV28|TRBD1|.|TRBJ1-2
TGTGCCAGCAGGGGACAGGGGCGGTATGGCTACACCTTC
CASRGQGRYGYTF
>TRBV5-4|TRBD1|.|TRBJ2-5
TGTGCCAGCAGCTTGGCTCCAGGGGGAAAAGAGACCCAGTACTTC
CASSLAPGGKETQYF
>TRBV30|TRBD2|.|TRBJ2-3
TGTGCCTGGAGTACACTCGCACTAGCGGGAGGGCCGGATACGCAGTATTTT
CAWSTLALAGGPDTQYF
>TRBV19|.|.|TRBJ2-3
TGTGCCAGTAGTATAGCCATCTCTACCACAGATACGCAGTATTTT
CASSIAISTTDTQYF
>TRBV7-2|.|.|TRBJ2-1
TGTGCCAGCAGCTCCAATTGGGTCCGCGGGTACGATGAGCAGTTCTTC
CASSSNWVRGYDEQFF
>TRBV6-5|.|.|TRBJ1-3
TGTGCCAGCAGTTACTCGGGGGGGAGAAACACCATATATTTT
CASSYSGGRNTIYF
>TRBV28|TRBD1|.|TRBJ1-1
TGTGCCAGCAGTTTATCTGGACTTGTTGGACAGGGGAACACTGAAGCTTTCTTT
CASSLSGLVGQGNTEAFF
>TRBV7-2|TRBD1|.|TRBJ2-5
TGTGCCAGCAGCTTTGCGTGGACAGGAGAGACCCAGTACTTC
CASSFAWTGETQYF
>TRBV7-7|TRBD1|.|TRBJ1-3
TGTGCTAGCAGCCCGGGACAGGGGGAAAACACCATATATTTT
CASSPGQGENTIYF
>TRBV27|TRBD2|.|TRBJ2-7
TGTGCCAGCAGCAGTACTAGCGGGAACTCCTACGAGCAGTACTTC
CASSSTSGNSYEQYF
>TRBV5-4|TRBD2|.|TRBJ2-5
TGTGCCAGCAGCGGACTAGCGGGAGTAAGAGGAGAGACCCAGTACTTC
CASSGLAGVRGETQYF
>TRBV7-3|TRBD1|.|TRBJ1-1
TGTGCCAGCAGCTTACGGTCAGGGGGCACTGAAGCTTTCTTT
CASSLRSGGTEAFF
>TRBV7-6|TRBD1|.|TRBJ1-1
TGTGCCAGCAGCTTATCTTCCGGGACAGGGGTGGGCACTGAAGCTTTCTTT
CASSLSSGTGVGTEAFF
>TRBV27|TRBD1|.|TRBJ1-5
TGTGCCAGCAGTCCAGGACAGGGGAGGCAGCCCCAGCATTTT
CASSPGQGRQPQHF
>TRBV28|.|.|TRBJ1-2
TGTGCCAGCAGTTTACAGATAAACTATGGCTACACCTTC
CASSLQINYGYTF
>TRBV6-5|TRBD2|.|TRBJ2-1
TGTGCCAGCAGGACCGGGACTAGCGGGAGAAATGAGCAGTTCTTC
CASRTGTSGRNEQFF
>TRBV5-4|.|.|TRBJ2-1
TGTGCCAGCAGCTCGACCGGGAGTACCAATGAGCAGTTCTTC
CASSSTGSTNEQFF
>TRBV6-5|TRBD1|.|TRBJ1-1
TGTGCCAGCAGTTACGGACAGGGGGCCGGCACTGAAGCTTTCTTT
CASSYGQGAGTEAFF